The next 21 T cell receptor beta chains were all read from a single sample in a study of T cell responses to AZD1222 COVID-19 vaccine. Produced via immunoSEQ multiplex PCR; TCRdb's table is partial and in-frame only. Of approximately 130,000 clones listed, approximately 90% are singletons. Source: peripheral blood, taken 28 days after the second AZD1222 dose. These receptors were collected from an adult who received the AZD1222 COVID-19 vaccine.

The rearrangement joins TRBV7-6 to TRBJ1-5; unclear D gene. Trimming stripped 5 bases from V and 3 bases from J, with 14 bases between. The CDR3 is 15 amino acids. CDR1 is SGHVS and CDR2 is FNYEAQ in the germline V gene. CDR3 in amino acids: CASSPQSGINQPQHF. CDR3 DNA sequence: TGTGCCAGCAGCCCCCAGAGCGGAATCAATCAGCCCCAGCATTTT.

V and J are TRBV7-9 and TRBJ1-1; no reliable D call. CDR1 is SEHNR, CDR2 FQNEAQ, per germline (reference sequence). Between the trimmed V and J ends, which lost 2 bases and 1 base, there was a span of 8 bases. The CDR3 contains 14 residues. CDR3 in DNA: TGTGCCAGCAGCTTAACGGCAACGAACACTGAAGCTTTCTTT. Translation gives CASSLTATNTEAFF. The full variable domain, its missing parts supplied by reference TRBV7-9 and TRBJ1-1, is DTGVSQNPRHKITKRGQNVTFRCDPISEHNRLYWYRQTLGQGPEFLTYFQNEAQLEKSRLLSDRFSAERPKGSFSTLEIQRTEQGDSAMYLCASSLTATNTEAFFGQGTRLTVV.

This chain joins TRBV4-3 and TRBJ1-2; maybe TRBD1 (5 bases). CDR1 is LGHNA and CDR2 is YSLEER in the germline V gene. Trimming stripped 0 bases from V and 6 bases from J, with 8 bases between. This CDR3 contains 13 residues. Here the CDR3 reads CASSQDREDGYTF. DNA for the CDR3: TGCGCCAGCAGCCAAGACAGGGAGGATGGCTACACCTTC.

The chain links TRBV6-5 to TRBJ1-5; D is possibly TRBD1 (5 bases). Germline values: CDR1 MNHEY, CDR2 SVGAGI. V was shortened by 0 bases and J by 5 bases, with 11 bases between the two germline ends. This CDR3 has 15 amino acids. The CDR3 spells CASSYSWVGDQPQHF. The CDR3 nucleotides read TGTGCCAGCAGTTACTCGTGGGTGGGGGATCAGCCCCAGCATTTT.

V and J are TRBV7-2 and TRBJ2-7; D not resolved. With 4 bases removed from V and 2 bases from J, the gap between germline ends came to 3 bases. This CDR3 is 11 amino acids long. The germline gives CDR1 SGHTA, CDR2 FQGNSA. The DNA of the CDR3 is TGTGCCAGCAGCTCGGCCTACGAGCAGTACTTC. Protein sequence: CASSSAYEQYF.

The V and J genes are TRBV12-5 and TRBJ1-1; D gene unclear. Trimming took 6 bases from V and 0 from J, leaving 11 bases between them. The CDR3 sequence is 14 residues long. From germline, CDR1 is LGHNT and CDR2 FRNRAP. The CDR3 reads CASGDQLLNTEAFF. In DNA, the CDR3 is TGTGCTAGTGGGGATCAACTCTTGAACACTGAAGCTTTCTTT.

The rearrangement uses TRBV9 and TRBJ2-1; TRBD2 agrees at 8 bases. Germline V gene lookup returns CDR1 SGDLS and CDR2 YYNGEE. V shed 6 bases and J 3 bases; nucleotides not matched to a gene: 17. CDR3 length: 18 residues. The CDR3: CASTSAGDRGALYNEQFF. For the CDR3, the DNA is TGTGCCAGCACCTCAGCGGGGGATAGAGGGGCTCTCTACAATGAGCAGTTCTTC.

The chain links TRBV19 to TRBJ1-5, with D unresolved. From germline, CDR1 is LNHDA and CDR2 SQIVND (reference sequence). V gave up 5 bases and J gave up 6 bases, with 5 bases separating them. CDR3 size: 11 residues. The CDR3 spells CASSSTQPQHF. The CDR3 DNA reads as TGTGCCAGTAGTTCCACTCAGCCCCAGCATTTT.

The genes are TRBV3-1 (or the pseudogene TRBV3-2) and TRBJ2-3, with D hard to call. Germline CDR1 LGHDT, CDR2 YNNKEL (reference sequence). V shed 4 bases and J shed 0 bases, with 17 bases lying between them. The CDR3 is made up of 17 amino acids. The CDR3 region has the DNA TGTGCCAGCAGCCCTCGAGGCCCTACCTCCAGCACAGATACGCAGTATTTT. This codes for CASSPRGPTSSTDTQYF.

V is TRBV3-1 (or the pseudogene TRBV3-2) and J is TRBJ2-1, with D possibly TRBD2 on 6 matching bases. V lost 5 bases to trimming and J lost 9 bases, with 17 bases between them. This CDR3 region has 14 residues. The V gene's germline CDR1 is LGHDT and CDR2 YNNKEL (reference sequence). The chain's CDR3 is CASSASPSVGEQFF. For the CDR3, the DNA is TGTGCCAGCAGCGCGTCCCCTAGCGTGGGTGAGCAGTTCTTC.

The chain employs TRBV12-3 or TRBV12-4 and TRBJ2-5, with unresolved D. This CDR3 region has 11 residues. Trimming removed 4 bases from V and 4 bases from J, with 4 bases in between. The CDR3 DNA follows: TGTGCCAGCAGTTCTTTAGAGACCCAGTACTTC. As protein: CASSSLETQYF.

The chain is built from TRBV7-9 and TRBJ1-5, with D uncertain. The germline gives CDR1 SEHNR, CDR2 FQNEAQ (reference sequence). V was clipped by 2 bases and J by 5 bases, with 10 bases between them. The CDR3 sequence is 14 residues long. Written as DNA, the CDR3 is TGTGCCAGCAGCTTATCAACACACGATCAGCCCCAGCATTTT. Its protein is CASSLSTHDQPQHF.

This clone was counted once. The CDR3 DNA reads as TGTGCCAGCTCGGCTAATAGGGACACTGAAGCTTTCTTT. Its protein product is CASSANRDTEAFF. The chain couples TRBV18 to TRBJ1-1; D unclear. This CDR3 has 13 amino acids. Trimming took 6 bases from V and 3 from J, leaving 11 bases between them. The germline V gene has CDR1 KGHSH and CDR2 LQKENI. Using reference TRBV18 and TRBJ1-1 for the parts outside the CDR3, the full variable domain is NAGVMQNPRHLVRRRGQEARLRCSPMKGHSHVYWYRQLPEEGLKFMVYLQKENIIDESGMPKERFSAEFPKEGPSILRIQQVVRGDSAAYFCASSANRDTEAFFGQGTRLTVV.

This sequence joins TRBV25-1 and TRBJ1-2; the D gene is possibly TRBD1 (6 bases). Germline V gene lookup returns CDR1 MGHDK and CDR2 SYGVNS. V lost 0 bases and J 8 bases, leaving 16 bases between the germline ends. This CDR3 comprises 15 residues. Here the CDR3 reads CASSEYNRVGGGYTF. CDR3 DNA: TGTGCCAGCAGTGAATACAACAGGGTTGGGGGAGGCTACACCTTC.

V and J are TRBV4-2 and TRBJ2-5; 8 bases are shared with TRBD1. There are 14 residues in the CDR3. The ends lost 0 bases at V and 5 bases at J; junction bases unmatched: 2. The germline V gene has CDR1 LGHNA and CDR2 YNFKEQ. The DNA for the CDR3 is TGTGCCAGCAGCCAAGAGGACAGGGTCGAGACCCAGTACTTC. It specifies CASSQEDRVETQYF.

The CDR3 nucleotides are TGTGCCAGCAGCCTCCTTTCGGCCGTCACTGAAGCTTTCTTT. Protein sequence: CASSLLSAVTEAFF. The V and J genes are TRBV7-2 and TRBJ1-1; D gene unclear. The V end was cut by 5 bases, the J end by 4 bases, with 14 bases between. The germline CDR1 and CDR2 sequences are SGHTA and FQGNSA. The CDR3 is 14 amino acids. The full variable domain, its missing parts supplied by reference TRBV7-2 and TRBJ1-1, is GAGVSQSPSNKVTEKGKDVELRCDPISGHTALYWYRQSLGQGLEFLIYFQGNSAPDKSGLPSDRFSAERTGGSVSTLTIQRTQQEDSAVYLCASSLLSAVTEAFFGQGTRLTVV.

V gene TRBV10-3 combines with J gene TRBJ2-5, with 9 bases lining up with TRBD2. V was pared by 6 bases and J by 2 bases, with 4 bases of the junction left unmatched. This CDR3 region has 14 residues. Germline V lookup: CDR1 ENHRY, CDR2 SYGVKD. The CDR3 nucleotides read TGTGCCATCAGGGCTAGCGGGGCACAAGAGACCCAGTACTTC. This gives the protein CAIRASGAQETQYF.

The chain's CDR3 is CASSFKGTGGPMSSPLHF. The CDR3 nucleotides are TGTGCCAGCAGCTTTAAAGGGACAGGGGGCCCTATGAGTTCACCCCTCCACTTT. This chain links TRBV5-4 with TRBJ1-6; 12 bases agree with TRBD1. V was pared by 2 bases and J by 9 bases, with 12 bases of the junction left unmatched. The germline CDR1 and CDR2 sequences are SGHNT and YYREEE (reference sequence). The CDR3 runs to 18 residues.

The chain recombines TRBV11-2 with TRBJ2-2; TRBD2 might be the D (5 bases). This CDR3 has 16 amino acids. Trimming removed 7 bases from V and 6 bases from J, with 21 bases in between. Germline V gives CDR1 SGHAT, CDR2 FQNNGV. The CDR3 spells CASNHLRGRSSGELFF. CDR3 bases: TGTGCCAGCAACCACTTACGGGGAAGGAGCTCCGGGGAGCTGTTTTTT.

This sequence joins TRBV11-3 and TRBJ2-7, with no clear D. The germline gives CDR1 SGHNT, CDR2 YENEEA. The CDR3 is 12 amino acids. Trimming shortened V by 1 base and J by 4 bases, and 5 bases separated the two germline ends. CDR3 DNA: TGTGCCAGCAGCTTAGCGGGTTACGAGCAGTACTTC. Translated, it gives CASSLAGYEQYF.

The chain employs TRBV27 and TRBJ1-2, with 7 positions matching TRBD1. CDR3 length equals 13 residues. CDR1 MNHEY and CDR2 SMNVEV come from the germline V gene (reference sequence). After removal of 2 bases from V and 5 bases from J, the junction contained 2 bases not matched to a gene. CDR3 region: CASSLQGDYGYTF. CDR3 DNA: TGTGCCAGCAGTTTACAGGGGGATTATGGCTACACCTTC.